This T cell receptor (beta chain) was captured in a study of HIV-infected patients and healthy controls. Antiretroviral therapy had run roughly three months, about 14 weeks, before follow-up blood collection. All unsorted peripheral T cells were captured because whole blood was used without fractionation. Whole-study findings and limits: Healthy control repertoires had roughly threefold more distinct CDR3s than untreated HIV+ repertoires, and higher Shannon diversity. Three to four months of therapy was arguably too brief to observe immune reconstitution in treated samples.

CDR1 and CDR2 (germline): SGHAT, FQNNGV. The CDR3 has 14 amino acids. V dropped 5 bases and J dropped 6 bases, with 14 bases sitting between them. About 540 ng RNA was reverse transcribed with alpha and beta constant-region primers. Each of the alpha and beta chains got its own library through chain-specific third strand synthesis with indices. A single primer pair per chain amplified all rearrangements, with per-molecule barcodes. Each CDR3 protein gets one entry after TCRdb re-called the 5' RACE reads with MiXCR. The profile covers approximately 9,400 distinct CDR3 sequences, with about 8.4% appearing a single time and about 11% taken by the ten largest. This clonotype was seen a few times. Its target is not known.

This sample comprised blood, obtained during antiretroviral therapy. The chain combines TRBV11-2 with TRBJ2-1; D may be TRBD1 (6 bases). The sequence derives from an adult with HIV infection. The CDR3 here is CASSPNDRINEQFF. The CDR3 bases are TGTGCCAGCAGCCCAAATGACAGGATCAATGAGCAGTTCTTC.